The 13 T cell receptor beta chains below all came from one sample that was sequenced in a study of blood T cell repertoires in COVID-19. The assay was immunoSEQ multiplex PCR, and TCRdb's table has in-frame clones only and misses some. The sample includes about 300,000 clones, approximately 89% of them seen just once. The sample comprised PBMCs or T cells enriched from blood (not recorded which). The receptors were sampled from a woman in her 50s who had been exposed to COVID-19.

CDR3 sequence reads: CASTRTGTATEKLFF. Here the CDR3 DNA reads TGCGCCAGCACCAGAACCGGGACAGCGACAGAAAAACTGTTTTTT. V and J are TRBV10-2 and TRBJ1-4, with TRBD1 identical over 7 bases. Losses at the gene ends were 7 bases for V and 8 bases for J; bases not matched to a gene: 13. Germline V CDR1 and CDR2: WSHSY, SAAADI. The CDR3 runs to 15 residues.

This chain joins TRBV30 and TRBJ1-6, with D hard to call. The germline gives CDR1 GTSNPN, CDR2 SVGIG (reference sequence). The CDR3 is 15 residues long. The V and J ends lost 0 bases and 0 bases respectively, with 6 bases between them. The CDR3 is CAWSVVSSYNSPLHF. As DNA, the CDR3 is TGTGCCTGGAGTGTGGTGAGCTCCTATAATTCACCCCTCCACTTT. Full variable domain (remainder filled in from reference TRBV30 and TRBJ1-6): SQTIHQWPATLVQPVGSPLSLECTVEGTSNPNLYWYRQAAGRGLQLLFYSVGIGQISSEVPQNLSASRPQDRQFILSSKKLLLSDSGFYLCAWSVVSSYNSPLHFGNGTRLTVT.

The chain uses TRBV19 and TRBJ2-1, with TRBD1 matching 10 bases. The CDR3 consists of 15 residues. CDR1 is LNHDA, CDR2 SQIVND, per germline (reference sequence). V lost 11 bases to trimming and J lost 7 bases; unmatched junction nucleotides: 14. The CDR3 region has the DNA TGTGCCGCTCGTCCCCGGACAGGGGGGACTAATGAGCAGTTCTTC. Protein product: CAARPRTGGTNEQFF.

This chain uses TRBV12-5 with TRBJ1-1; D may be TRBD1 (5 bases). Trimming took 0 bases from V and 7 from J, leaving 15 bases between them. The CDR3 spans 15 residues. Germline lookup yields CDR1 LGHNT and CDR2 FRNRAP. The DNA of the CDR3 is TGTGCTAGTGGTTTGGTACTCGGGGGGGGATTTGAAGCTTTCTTT. This sequence encodes CASGLVLGGGFEAFF.

The CDR3 loop is CASSPTSGGLYEQYF. The DNA of the CDR3 is TGCGCCAGCAGCCCCACTAGCGGGGGGCTCTACGAGCAGTACTTC. The genes are TRBV5-1 and TRBJ2-7; 12 nucleotides align to TRBD2. CDR1 and CDR2 from the germline V gene are SGHRS and YFSETQ. Losses at the gene ends were 4 bases for V and 3 bases for J; bases not matched to a gene: 5. The CDR3 contains 15 residues.

CDR3 sequence reads: CASRSTYNSPLHF. The DNA of the CDR3 is TGTGCCAGCAGATCAACCTATAATTCACCCCTCCACTTT. The chain is built from TRBV27 and TRBJ1-6; D gene uncertain. The germline CDR1 and CDR2 sequences are MNHEY and SMNVEV (reference sequence). CDR3 length: 13 amino acids. V lost 6 bases and J 2 bases, leaving 5 bases between the germline ends.

The CDR3 nucleotides are TGCAGCGTTGACAGGGCCGGGACCCAGTACTTC. Its translation is CSVDRAGTQYF. The chain joins TRBV29-1 to TRBJ2-5; perhaps TRBD1 as D (5 bases). The CDR3 is 11 residues long. Trimming took 3 bases from V and 7 from J, leaving 9 bases between them. CDR1 is SQVTM, CDR2 ANQGSEA, per germline. Complete variable domain (other parts from reference TRBV29-1 and TRBJ2-5): SAVISQKPSRDICQRGTSLTIQCQVDSQVTMMFWYRQQPGQSLTLIATANQGSEATYESGFVIDKFPISRPNLTFSTLTVSNMSPEDSSIYLCSVDRAGTQYFGPGTRLLVL.

The V and J genes are TRBV19 and TRBJ1-2, with TRBD1 matching 10 bases. Germline CDR1 reads LNHDA; CDR2 reads SQIVND (reference sequence). Trimming cost V 8 bases and J 4 bases; bases outside gene matches: 7. This CDR3 region has 14 residues. CDR3 sequence (DNA): TGTGCCAGTCAACTCCGGGACAGGGGCTATGGCTACACCTTC. This encodes CASQLRDRGYGYTF.

This sequence joins TRBV6-1 and TRBJ2-5; D is uncertain. Trimming removed 0 bases at V and 4 bases at J, with 15 bases between. This CDR3 has 16 amino acids. CDR1 and CDR2 from the germline V gene are MNHNS and SASEGT. The CDR3 nucleotides are TGTGCCAGCAGTGAAGCAGTCAGAGCGTGGGTAGAGACCCAGTACTTC. It translates to CASSEAVRAWVETQYF.

The chain has TRBV7-9 and TRBJ2-7; 8 bases line up with TRBD2. This CDR3 is 15 amino acids long. J lost 1 base, V lost 1 base, and 3 bases had no gene match. Per the germline V gene, CDR1 is SEHNR and CDR2 is FQNEAQ (reference sequence). The chain's CDR3 is CASSLGGTRSYEQYF. CDR3 DNA: TGTGCCAGCAGCTTAGGAGGGACTAGGTCCTACGAGCAGTACTTC.

The V gene is TRBV7-2, the J gene TRBJ1-2, with 7 bases aligning to TRBD1. This CDR3 spans 18 amino acids. Trimming at V came to 5 bases and at J to 0 bases, leaving 15 bases not matched to a gene. Germline V gene lookup returns CDR1 SGHTA and CDR2 FQGNSA. The CDR3: CASSPGDRNSFSNYGYTF. The CDR3 bases are TGTGCCAGCAGCCCAGGGGACAGAAACTCATTTTCTAACTATGGCTACACCTTC.

The chain recombines TRBV5-1 with TRBJ2-2; TRBD1 might be the D (6 bases). Trimming took 4 bases from V and 2 from J, leaving 15 bases between them. In germline, CDR1 is SGHRS, CDR2 YFSETQ. This CDR3 is built from 16 residues. CDR3 bases: TGCGCCAGCAGCATGATCCCGGGACAAAACACCGGGGAGCTGTTTTTT. This codes for CASSMIPGQNTGELFF. Supplemented by reference TRBV5-1 and TRBJ2-2, the full variable domain reads KAGVTQTPRYLIKTRGQQVTLSCSPISGHRSVSWYQQTPGQGLQFLFEYFSETQRNKGNFPGRFSGRQFSNSRSEMNVSTLELGDSALYLCASSMIPGQNTGELFFGEGSRLTVL.

V is TRBV27 and J is TRBJ2-7; D is perhaps TRBD1 (6 bases). The germline V and J ends were trimmed by 4 bases and 1 base, with 11 bases remaining between them. The CDR3 runs 14 residues. Germline CDR1 and CDR2: MNHEY and SMNVEV (reference sequence). CDR3 in DNA: TGTGCCAGCAGTTCACAGGGCCTTTCCTACGAGCAGTACTTC. This gives the protein CASSSQGLSYEQYF.